The subject of this entry is one T cell receptor beta chain. The antigen is undetermined. This PCR relied on a set of 60 Vbeta primers and 13 Jbeta primers. Measured with immunoSEQ multiplex PCR; TCRdb has only the in-frame clones, and not every one. The sample includes around 170,000 clones, more than 65% of them seen just once. The data originate from a study of cytomegalovirus exposure and HLA in healthy donors. The study, taken as a whole, reports: Evidence from a later analysis indicated that most CMV-associated TCR beta chains looked HLA-restricted.

Germline V gives CDR1 SEHNR, CDR2 FQNEAQ (reference sequence). This CDR3 contains 13 residues. V lost 1 base and J 6 bases, leaving 8 bases between the germline ends. The TCR comes from a woman in her thirties in good health and CMV-seropositive. Sequenced input: PBMCs. The gene calls are TRBV7-9 and TRBJ2-3; D gene ambiguous. The CDR3 here is CASSLVELDTQYF. The CDR3 DNA reads as TGTGCCAGCAGCTTAGTGGAGCTGGATACGCAGTATTTT.